Listed below are T cell receptor beta chains from one sample, sequenced in a study of T cell clonotyping in hematopoietic cell transplantation. TCRdb keeps only in-frame clones here, not all; method: immunoSEQ multiplex PCR. The sample holds 35,000 to 45,000 clones; 95% are singletons and the top ten take around 1.6%. The sample in question was peripheral blood mononuclear cells, obtained before stem cell transplant. The source is a man in his forties with chronic myeloid leukemia. Some clones in this sample may be carry-over from other donors' samples. Each CDR3 is given with its conserved first and last residue. A D gene is named only where the DNA matches it firmly. Clone sizes are given selectively: once, few, many, or a class where the clone is expanded.

d_call: TRBD1
v_call: TRBV30
j_call: TRBJ1-5
clone_size: .
cdr3_nt: TGTGCCTGGAAATCGGGACAGAATCAGCCCCAGCATTTT
cdr3_aa: CAWKSGQNQPQHF

d_call: .
v_call: TRBV7-8
j_call: TRBJ2-5
clone_size: .
cdr3_nt: TGTGCCAGCAGCTTAGCGAGGGATGCGGCCCAGTACTTC
cdr3_aa: CASSLARDAAQYF

d_call: .
v_call: TRBV7-8
j_call: TRBJ1-2
clone_size: .
cdr3_nt: TGTGCCAGCAGCCCTGGCCTGGAGCAATATGGCTACACCTTC
cdr3_aa: CASSPGLEQYGYTF

d_call: .
v_call: TRBV6-1
j_call: TRBJ2-7
clone_size: .
cdr3_nt: TGTGCCAGCAGCCACTACGAGCAGTACTTC
cdr3_aa: CASSHYEQYF

d_call: .
v_call: TRBV5-4
j_call: TRBJ1-2
clone_size: once
cdr3_nt: TGTGCCAGCAGCTTGGTCGGGCTGGCAGACTATGGCTACACCTTC
cdr3_aa: CASSLVGLADYGYTF

d_call: .
v_call: TRBV28
j_call: TRBJ1-4
clone_size: .
cdr3_nt: TGTGCCAGCAGTTTAGAAAGGCCCGAGGGGGAACTGTTTTTT
cdr3_aa: CASSLERPEGELFF

d_call: .
v_call: TRBV11-2
j_call: TRBJ2-1
clone_size: .
cdr3_nt: TGTGCCAGCATCCTGCGGGACGGACACTACAATGAGCAGTTCTTC
cdr3_aa: CASILRDGHYNEQFF

d_call: .
v_call: TRBV9
j_call: TRBJ1-1
clone_size: .
cdr3_nt: TGTGCCAGCAGCGTAGAGGGGCAGGAAGCTTTCTTT
cdr3_aa: CASSVEGQEAFF

d_call: .
v_call: TRBV11-3
j_call: TRBJ1-1
clone_size: .
cdr3_nt: TGTGCCAGCAGCTCGCGTCAGATGGACACCTCGAACACTGAAGCTTTCTTT
cdr3_aa: CASSSRQMDTSNTEAFF

d_call: .
v_call: TRBV6-1
j_call: TRBJ2-6
clone_size: .
cdr3_nt: TGTGCCAGCAGTGGGTCGGTCGGGTCTGGGGCCAACGTCCTGACTTTC
cdr3_aa: CASSGSVGSGANVLTF

d_call: TRBD1
v_call: TRBV5-1
j_call: TRBJ1-1
clone_size: .
cdr3_nt: TGCGCCAGCAGTCGACAGGGGGAGAACACTGAAGCTTTCTTT
cdr3_aa: CASSRQGENTEAFF